Listed here are 27 T cell receptor beta chains from one sample, sequenced in a study of cytotoxic CD8 clonotypes in ibrutinib-treated CLL. Sequencing was performed with immunoSEQ multiplex PCR; in TCRdb, only in-frame clones are kept and a portion is missing. Of 76,000 or so clones listed, around four fifths are singletons. Sequences were derived from PBMCs, sampled after 24 months of ibrutinib treatment. The receptors shown here come from a human donor with chronic lymphocytic leukemia.

The rearrangement uses TRBV5-4 and TRBJ2-7, with TRBD2 identical over 9 bases. After removal of 2 bases from V and 2 bases from J, the junction contained 5 bases not matched to a gene. The V gene's germline CDR1 is SGHNT and CDR2 YYREEE (reference sequence). The CDR3 is 15 residues long. CDR3 loop: CASSFPTSGAYEQYF. The CDR3 coding sequence is TGTGCCAGCAGCTTCCCGACTAGCGGAGCCTACGAGCAGTACTTC. Filled out from reference TRBV5-4 and TRBJ2-7, the complete variable domain reads ETGVTQSPTHLIKTRGQQVTLRCSSQSGHNTVSWYQQALGQGPQFIFQYYREEENGRGNFPPRFSGLQFPNYSSELNVNALELDDSALYLCASSFPTSGAYEQYFGPGTRLTVT.

V gene TRBV7-6 combines with J gene TRBJ2-5; possible D gene TRBD2, 6 bases. V was trimmed by 6 bases and J by 5 bases, leaving 16 bases between them. Germline V gene lookup returns CDR1 SGHVS and CDR2 FNYEAQ. This CDR3 has 14 amino acids. The chain's CDR3 is CASRSGSGVETQYF. The CDR3 region has the DNA TGTGCCAGCAGATCAGGGTCGGGAGTGGAGACCCAGTACTTC.

This clone was counted many times. The chain links TRBV14 to TRBJ1-1, with 10 bases that match TRBD1. CDR3 length: 21 amino acids. V lost 1 base to trimming and J lost 0 bases; unmatched junction nucleotides: 17. The germline gives CDR1 SGHDN, CDR2 FVKESK. This CDR3 is CASSQGRGDRGNARVNTEAFF. For the CDR3, the DNA is TGTGCCAGCAGCCAAGGAAGGGGGGACAGGGGAAACGCCAGAGTGAACACTGAAGCTTTCTTT.

The J gene is TRBJ2-7, the V gene TRBV5-6; D call uncertain. V lost 4 bases, J lost 0 bases, and 14 bases lay in between. The CDR3 is 15 residues long. CDR1 is SGHDT, CDR2 YYEEEE, per germline. Here the CDR3 reads CASSTGRKSSYEQYF. CDR3 sequence (DNA): TGTGCCAGCAGCACCGGACGGAAGAGCTCCTACGAGCAGTACTTC.

The chain combines TRBV7-3 with TRBJ1-5; TRBD1 matches 9 bases. Per the germline V gene, CDR1 is SGHTA and CDR2 is FQGTGA. The junction had 7 bases not matched to a gene; V was cut back by 4 bases and J by 3 bases. The length of the CDR3 is 16 residues. Written as DNA, the CDR3 is TGTGCCAGCAGCTCTCCCCGGGACAGGGACAATCAGCCCCAGCATTTT. Amino acid sequence: CASSSPRDRDNQPQHF.

The gene calls are TRBV2 and TRBJ1-3; D is ambiguous. CDR1 and CDR2 (germline): SNHLY, FYNNEI. The CDR3 extends over 14 amino acids. V dropped 6 bases and J dropped 0 bases, with 9 bases sitting between them. The CDR3 DNA follows: TGTGCCAGCAGCGAACAGAGCTCTGGAAACACCATATATTTT. Protein: CASSEQSSGNTIYF.

V gene TRBV19 combines with J gene TRBJ2-3, with D perhaps given as TRBD1 or TRBD2 (5 bases each). Germline values: CDR1 LNHDA, CDR2 SQIVND (reference sequence). The CDR3 consists of 14 residues. V was shortened by 3 bases and J by 5 bases, with 12 bases between the two germline ends. In DNA, the CDR3 is TGTGCCAGTAGTATGGGGGAGTGGGGAGATACGCAGTATTTT. Translation: CASSMGEWGDTQYF. Complete variable domain (other parts from reference TRBV19 and TRBJ2-3): DGGITQSPKYLFRKEGQNVTLSCEQNLNHDAMYWYRQDPGQGLRLIYYSQIVNDFQKGDIAEGYSVSREKKESFPLTVTSAQKNPTAFYLCASSMGEWGDTQYFGPGTRLTVL.

This clone was observed a handful of times. The rearrangement links TRBV27 to TRBJ2-1; D perhaps matches TRBD2 (6 bases). Germline V gene lookup returns CDR1 MNHEY and CDR2 SMNVEV (reference sequence). V lost 8 bases and J lost 7, with 9 bases in between. This CDR3 is 11 amino acids long. CDR3 nucleotides: TGTGCCAGCGGGGGAGGTAATGAGCAGTTCTTC. Translated, it gives CASGGGNEQFF.

This clone occurred a few times. V gene TRBV13 combines with J gene TRBJ2-7; maybe TRBD1 (6 bases). The CDR3 runs 15 residues. CDR1 and CDR2 from the germline V gene are PRHDT and FYEKMQ (reference sequence). Trimming took off 5 bases at V and 0 bases at J, with 14 bases between the two ends. The CDR3 spells CASSPGQLNSYEQYF. The DNA of the CDR3 is TGTGCCAGCAGCCCCGGACAGTTAAACTCCTACGAGCAGTACTTC.

The CDR3 bases are TGTGCCTGGAGTTTGAGAGGGGCCTTGAATCAGCCCCAGCATTTT. Translation: CAWSLRGALNQPQHF. This sequence joins TRBV30 and TRBJ1-5, with D perhaps TRBD1 (5 bases). This CDR3 region has 15 residues. Germline-derived CDR1 and CDR2 are GTSNPN and SVGIG (reference sequence). V shed 2 bases and J shed 4 bases, with 15 bases lying between them.

The chain links TRBV5-1 to TRBJ2-7, with 9 bases identical to TRBD2. Germline-derived CDR1 and CDR2 are SGHRS and YFSETQ. The CDR3 length is 15 residues. V lost 0 bases, J lost 2 bases, and 3 bases stayed unmatched. CDR3 in DNA: TGCGCCAGCAGCTTGGAAGCGGGAGGACCCTACGAGCAGTACTTC. The encoded protein is CASSLEAGGPYEQYF.

This chain joins TRBV6-6 and TRBJ2-2; D is tentatively TRBD1 or TRBD2 (6 bases each). This CDR3 comprises 14 residues. Trimming removed 0 bases from V and 8 bases from J, with 10 bases in between. CDR1 and CDR2 (germline): MNHNY, SVGAGI (reference sequence). CDR3 in DNA: TGTGCCAGCAGTTACTCCCCGGGGGCTGGGGAGCTGTTTTTT. It yields the protein CASSYSPGAGELFF.

This chain joins TRBV5-1 and TRBJ2-1; 11 nucleotides match TRBD1. Trimming took 3 bases from V and 10 from J; bases not matched to a gene: 9. Germline values: CDR1 SGHRS, CDR2 YFSETQ. The CDR3 length is 15 residues. As DNA, the CDR3 is TGCGCCAGCAGCTCAGGACAGGGGGCACGTGAGGAGCAGTTCTTC. Translation gives CASSSGQGAREEQFF.

This clone has a handful of counts. DNA of the CDR3: TGCGCCAGCAGGAACACAGATACGCAGTATTTT. Its protein product is CASRNTDTQYF. The chain couples TRBV5-1 to TRBJ2-3, with D unresolved. The CDR3 is made up of 11 amino acids. Germline V gene lookup returns CDR1 SGHRS and CDR2 YFSETQ. Trimming shortened V by 5 bases and J by 2 bases, and 3 bases separated the two germline ends.

The chain combines TRBV18 with TRBJ2-7; D is uncertain. Per germline, CDR1 KGHSH and CDR2 LQKENI. This CDR3 is built from 17 residues. The V and J ends lost 0 bases and 5 bases respectively, with 20 bases between them. In DNA, the CDR3 is TGTGCCAGCTCACCACCGCTGATGGACCCCTACCATAACGAGCAGTACTTC. Protein sequence: CASSPPLMDPYHNEQYF. Full variable domain (remainder filled in from reference TRBV18 and TRBJ2-7): NAGVMQNPRHLVRRRGQEARLRCSPMKGHSHVYWYRQLPEEGLKFMVYLQKENIIDESGMPKERFSAEFPKEGPSILRIQQVVRGDSAAYFCASSPPLMDPYHNEQYFGPGTRLTVT.

This clone was seen a single time. CDR3: CASSPPDSLRKQYF. CDR3 bases: TGTGCCAGCAGCCCTCCGGACAGCCTACGAAAGCAGTACTTC. The genes are TRBV4-2 and TRBJ2-7; D possibly corresponds to TRBD1 (6 bases). Per germline, CDR1 LGHNA and CDR2 YNFKEQ. The germline V and J ends were trimmed by 4 bases and 8 bases, with 18 bases remaining between them. CDR3 length equals 14 residues.

The chain carries TRBV5-1 and TRBJ2-7, with 11 positions matching TRBD2. Trimming removed 5 bases from V and 6 bases from J; junction bases left unmatched: 4. Germline-derived CDR1 and CDR2 are SGHRS and YFSETQ. The CDR3 totals 13 residues. For the CDR3, the DNA is TGCGCCAGCAGACTAGCGGGAGCCGGCGAGCAGTACTTC. It translates to CASRLAGAGEQYF.

The chain employs TRBV18 and TRBJ2-5, with 9 bases that match TRBD1. The germline V gene has CDR1 KGHSH and CDR2 LQKENI. Trimming at V came to 3 bases and at J to 4 bases, leaving 12 bases not matched to a gene. The CDR3 has 17 amino acids. This CDR3 is CASSPSTGGQSGETQYF. CDR3 bases: TGTGCCAGCTCACCCTCCACAGGGGGCCAGTCGGGAGAGACCCAGTACTTC.

The CDR3 region is CASSEKTSGRRETQYF. Here the CDR3 DNA reads TGTGCCAGCAGCGAGAAGACTAGCGGGAGGAGGGAGACCCAGTACTTC. The gene calls are TRBV9 and TRBJ2-5, with TRBD2 matching over 13 bases. CDR1 and CDR2 from the germline V gene are SGDLS and YYNGEE. This CDR3 region has 16 residues. With V trimmed by 3 bases and J by 5 bases, 7 bases remained unmatched. Using reference TRBV9 and TRBJ2-5 for the parts outside the CDR3, the full variable domain is DSGVTQTPKHLITATGQRVTLRCSPRSGDLSVYWYQQSLDQGLQFLIQYYNGEERAKGNILERFSAQQFPDLHSELNLSSLELGDSALYFCASSEKTSGRRETQYFGPGTRLLVL.

The rearrangement links TRBV7-8 to TRBJ2-7; maybe TRBD2 (5 bases). V lost 6 bases, J lost 5 bases, and 14 bases lay in between. The CDR3 length is 13 residues. Looked up from germline, CDR1 is SGHVS and CDR2 is FQNEAQ. CDR3 sequence: CASRMDFVDEQYF. The CDR3 bases are TGTGCCAGCAGGATGGACTTCGTGGACGAGCAGTACTTC.

This clone was detected only a few times. The rearrangement uses TRBV10-3 and TRBJ2-7; 7 bases match TRBD1. Germline V gives CDR1 ENHRY, CDR2 SYGVKD. V lost 5 bases to trimming and J lost 5 bases; unmatched junction nucleotides: 18. The CDR3 length is 17 residues. Here the CDR3 DNA reads TGTGCCATCAGTTCGGTTGCCGGTAGACAGGGTTCCAACGAGCAGTACTTC. Amino acids: CAISSVAGRQGSNEQYF.

This chain joins TRBV19 and TRBJ2-1, with 8 bases matching TRBD1. CDR1 and CDR2 from the germline V gene are LNHDA and SQIVND (reference sequence). V lost 3 bases, J lost 3 bases, and 22 bases stayed unmatched. This CDR3 contains 21 residues. The CDR3 DNA reads as TGTGCCAGTAGTATCGGGTGGACTCTTCAAAGAACAGGGGGACACTACAATGAGCAGTTCTTC. Protein product: CASSIGWTLQRTGGHYNEQFF.

V usage is TRBV2 and J usage is TRBJ2-1, with D perhaps matching TRBD2 (5 bases). There are 14 residues in the CDR3. V gave up 6 bases and J gave up 5 bases, with 14 bases separating them. CDR1 SNHLY and CDR2 FYNNEI come from the germline V gene. CDR3 in DNA: TGTGCCAGCAGCCTCGAGGGATGGGACAATGAGCAGTTCTTC. As protein: CASSLEGWDNEQFF.

This clone came up a few times. The V gene is TRBV29-1, the J gene TRBJ2-7; 7 bases are shared with TRBD1. Germline CDR1 reads SQVTM; CDR2 reads ANQGSEA. The length of the CDR3 is 14 residues. V shed 0 bases, J shed 2 bases, and the junction held 4 bases outside the gene matches. Written as DNA, the CDR3 is TGCAGCGTTGAAGACACAGGGGCCACCTACGAGCAGTACTTC. It yields the protein CSVEDTGATYEQYF.

This chain links TRBV7-2 with TRBJ2-3; D is possibly TRBD1 or TRBD2 (5 bases each). This CDR3 comprises 15 residues. Germline CDR1 SGHTA, CDR2 FQGNSA. Between the trimmed V and J ends, which lost 5 bases and 3 bases, there was a span of 15 bases. This CDR3 is CASSPIGGNTDTQYF. As DNA, the CDR3 is TGTGCCAGCAGCCCAATTGGGGGTAATACAGATACGCAGTATTTT.

The V gene is TRBV6-1, the J gene TRBJ2-1, with 9 bases matching TRBD1. CDR1 MNHNS and CDR2 SASEGT come from the germline V gene. The CDR3 runs 15 residues. Losses at the gene ends were 10 bases for V and 2 bases for J; bases not matched to a gene: 9. In DNA form, the CDR3 reads TGTGCCATCCGCGGTCGACAGGGGGCCTACAATGAGCAGTTCTTC. Its protein product is CAIRGRQGAYNEQFF.

J is TRBJ2-5 and V is TRBV10-3; 7 nucleotides match TRBD2. The CDR3 spans 12 residues. V dropped 4 bases and J dropped 4; count of bases not matched to a gene: 0. Germline values: CDR1 ENHRY, CDR2 SYGVKD. The CDR3 nucleotides read TGTGCCATCAGTGTAGCGGGAGAGACCCAGTACTTC. Its protein is CAISVAGETQYF.